The clone carrying this T cell receptor (beta chain) has a handful of counts. Its antigen is as yet unknown. This sample stems from a study of CD8 T cells in ankylosing spondylitis. Looked up from germline, CDR1 is DFQATT and CDR2 is SNEGSKA (reference sequence). Deletions cut 3 bases from V and 0 bases from J, with 15 bases between. The CDR3 has 17 residues. A quantitative 5'-RACE method, one with molecular barcodes, was used to make TCR beta libraries. Using its own MiXCR run on the 5' RACE reads, TCRdb lists one record per CDR3 protein. The sample has under 950,000 distinct CDR3 sequences; about 20% are singletons. Study-wide results and caveats: From matched ankylosing spondylitis synovial fluid, disease-linked clones were reportedly recovered at significantly enriched levels. Before this, some motif variants had been reported in reactive arthritis synovial fluid and blood. As for the disease-linked clones, they showed a CD8+ phenotype and occurred at relatively low frequencies in peripheral blood. What seemed typical of ankylosing spondylitis blood was a TCR beta motif built from roughly eight highly homologous variants.

The chain links TRBV20-1 to TRBJ2-6, with a weak D call TRBD1 (5 bases). This TCR was sampled from a male donor with ankylosing spondylitis. Input material: blood, either unsorted or a sorted T cell fraction (not recorded which). CDR3 in amino acids: CSASRRQGSSGANVLTF. DNA for the CDR3: TGCAGTGCTAGCAGAAGGCAGGGAAGCTCTGGGGCCAACGTCCTGACTTTC.